What follows is one TCR beta chain and its context. CDR1 is LNHDA and CDR2 is SQIVND in the germline V gene (reference sequence). CDR3 length equals 14 residues. V gave up 6 bases and J gave up 1 base; unmatched junction bases: 1. These data come from a study of Tregs in tolerant kidney transplant recipients. Sequenced by immunoSEQ multiplex PCR; TCRdb stores in-frame clones only, minus some. The repertoire holds about 120,000 clones, about 91% seen once, with around 0.58% in the top ten. The clonotype comes from a human donor in good health. The sequencing sample was made of CD4+ T cells from blood. The chain combines TRBV19 with TRBJ1-1; the match to TRBD1 covers 11 bases. The CDR3 DNA reads as TGTGCCAGTAGGGGGACAGGGGGGAACACTGAAGCTTTCTTT. It encodes CASRGTGGNTEAFF.